A selection of T cell receptor beta chains follows, all from one sample in a study of a mutant IDH1 vaccine in newly diagnosed glioma. Sequencing was performed with immunoSEQ multiplex PCR; in TCRdb, only in-frame clones are kept and a portion is missing. This table has about 60,000 clones, roughly 80% appearing once. The antigens of these receptors remain unknown. The material sequenced was PBMCs, taken from a glioma patient whose treatment included an IDH1 peptide vaccine. The source of these receptors is a man aged 35-49 years with glioma. Each CDR3 is given with its conserved first and last residue. D genes are given only for firm matches. A clone size is listed for some rows: how often the clone was seen (once, few, many), or a class if it is expanded.

>TRBV2|TRBD2|TRBJ2-5|-
TGTGCCAGCAGTGAACTAGCGGGGCCATCCGAGACCCAGTACTTC
CASSELAGPSETQYF
>TRBV5-4|-|TRBJ2-5|-
TGTGCCAGCAGCTATAGGGGAGGCAGGGTAGGAGAGACCCAGTACTTC
CASSYRGGRVGETQYF
>TRBV30|-|TRBJ2-1|-
TGTGCCTGGAGTCAAAAAGGACCTGGGGCAAATAACAATGAGCAGTTCTTC
CAWSQKGPGANNNEQFF
>TRBV7-9|TRBD2|TRBJ2-7|-
TGTGCCAGCAGCCATCGGGGGGTAGCGGGAGGCTCCTACGAGCAGTACTTC
CASSHRGVAGGSYEQYF
>TRBV6-5|-|TRBJ2-2|once
TGTGCCAGCACCGACAGTACGAACACCGGGGAGCTGTTTTTT
CASTDSTNTGELFF
>TRBV14|-|TRBJ2-7|once
TGTGCCAGCAGCCCCCTTGTGGGGGGCGGCGAGCAGTACTTC
CASSPLVGGGEQYF
>TRBV9|TRBD2|TRBJ2-1|large
TGTGCCAGCAGCGCTGGGACTAGCGGGAGGCATGAGCAGTTCTTC
CASSAGTSGRHEQFF
>TRBV18|-|TRBJ2-7|once
TGTGCCAGCTCGCCGGCGGGAGAGCAGTACTTC
CASSPAGEQYF
>TRBV5-8|-|TRBJ1-1|-
TGTGCCAGCAGCTTGGGGCGGGTAGGGAACACTGAAGCTTTCTTT
CASSLGRVGNTEAFF
>TRBV4-2|TRBD2|TRBJ2-2|-
TGTGCCAGCAGCCAAGAAAGTACGGCAGCGGGAATGAAGCTGTTTTTT
CASSQESTAAGMKLFF
>TRBV5-1|TRBD2|TRBJ2-3|-
TGCGCCAGCAGCTTTGCTAGCGGGAATCCAGATACGCAGTATTTT
CASSFASGNPDTQYF
>TRBV10-1|-|TRBJ1-2|-
TGCGCCAGCAGTGAATTTCCGAACACAGTGGGCTACACCTTC
CASSEFPNTVGYTF
>TRBV30|-|TRBJ1-3|-
TGTGCCTGGAGTTCGTGGGGGACCCTCTCTGGAAACACCATATATTTT
CAWSSWGTLSGNTIYF
>TRBV28|-|TRBJ1-1|-
TGTGCCAGCTTGGTGGGACGGGCGCGCGCTGAAGCTTTCTTT
CASLVGRARAEAFF
>TRBV14|-|TRBJ1-6|-
TGTGCCAGCAGCCAAGATATCCTCTATAATTCACCCCTCCACTTT
CASSQDILYNSPLHF
>TRBV6-5|-|TRBJ1-5|-
TGTGCCAGCAGTTACGGTCGGGCGGGTCAGCCCCAGCATTTT
CASSYGRAGQPQHF
>TRBV7-3|TRBD1|TRBJ2-5|-
TGTGCCAGCAGCTTCTGGACAGGGTTGGTCGAGACCCAGTACTTC
CASSFWTGLVETQYF
>TRBV5-6|-|TRBJ2-2|-
TGTGCCAGCAGCTTGGATGGGGCACCGAACACCGGGGAGCTGTTTTTT
CASSLDGAPNTGELFF
>TRBV14|-|TRBJ1-2|-
TGTGCCAGCAGCCAAGATAAGGATAACTATGGCTACACCTTC
CASSQDKDNYGYTF
>TRBV19|TRBD2|TRBJ2-3|-
TGTGCCAGTAGTGTGAGGGGACTAGCGGGAGGCCTTCTGTACACAGATACGCAGTATTTT
CASSVRGLAGGLLYTDTQYF
>TRBV4-1|-|TRBJ2-1|-
TGCGCCAGCAGCCAAACGTCAGGGATTCAGTTCTTC
CASSQTSGIQFF
>TRBV5-1|-|TRBJ2-2|-
TGCGCCAGCAGCTCACTACAGTCAACCGGGGAGCTGTTTTTT
CASSSLQSTGELFF
>TRBV9|TRBD2|TRBJ2-5|-
TGTGCCAGCAGCGTACGGGAGGGACGAGGGACCCAGTACTTC
CASSVREGRGTQYF
>TRBV7-3|-|TRBJ2-2|-
TGTGCCAGCAGCTTAACGTCAGACAGGGAGGCCGGGGAGCTGTTTTTT
CASSLTSDREAGELFF
>TRBV29-1|-|TRBJ1-5|-
TGCAGCGTTCAGGGTAGCAATCAGCCCCAGCATTTT
CSVQGSNQPQHF
>TRBV18|TRBD1|TRBJ1-1|once
TGTGCCAGCTCACCACTCGCGGCAGGGGGCATCACTGAAGCTTTCTTT
CASSPLAAGGITEAFF
>TRBV4-2|TRBD2|TRBJ2-3|-
TGTGCCAGCAGCCAGACTAGCGGGGGTGCAGATACGCAGTATTTT
CASSQTSGGADTQYF
>TRBV5-6|TRBD1|TRBJ2-7|-
TGTGCCAGCAGCTTGTTTACAGGGGGCTACGAGCAGTACTTC
CASSLFTGGYEQYF
>TRBV5-6|-|TRBJ2-6|-
TGTGCCAGCAGCTTGGCTGGGGGAGCCAACGTCCTGACTTTC
CASSLAGGANVLTF
>TRBV4-3|-|TRBJ1-5|once
TGCGCCAGCAGCCAAGATGTAGGGGGAAGCAATCAGCCCCAGCATTTT
CASSQDVGGSNQPQHF
>TRBV18|TRBD1|TRBJ1-2|-
TGTGCCAGCTCACCAGCCGGGACAGGGGGCCCGATCTATGGCTACACCTTC
CASSPAGTGGPIYGYTF
>TRBV7-9|-|TRBJ2-7|once
TGTGCCAGCAGCCCATTTTCGGGTGGCTACGAGCAGTACTTC
CASSPFSGGYEQYF
>TRBV6-1|-|TRBJ1-2|-
TGTGCCAGCACCGCGGCAGCAAACTATGGCTACACCTTC
CASTAAANYGYTF